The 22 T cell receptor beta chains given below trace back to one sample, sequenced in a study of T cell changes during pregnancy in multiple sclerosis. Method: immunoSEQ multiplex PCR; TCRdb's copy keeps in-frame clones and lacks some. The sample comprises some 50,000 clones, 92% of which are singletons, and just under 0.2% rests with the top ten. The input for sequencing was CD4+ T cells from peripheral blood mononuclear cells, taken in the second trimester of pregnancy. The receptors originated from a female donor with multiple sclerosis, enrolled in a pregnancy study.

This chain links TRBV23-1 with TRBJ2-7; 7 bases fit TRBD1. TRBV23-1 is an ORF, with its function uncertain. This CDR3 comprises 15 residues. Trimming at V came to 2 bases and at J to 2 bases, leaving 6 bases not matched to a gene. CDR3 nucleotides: TGCGCCAGCAGTCAAGGGACAGACGGTCCCTACGAGCAGTACTTC. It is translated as CASSQGTDGPYEQYF.

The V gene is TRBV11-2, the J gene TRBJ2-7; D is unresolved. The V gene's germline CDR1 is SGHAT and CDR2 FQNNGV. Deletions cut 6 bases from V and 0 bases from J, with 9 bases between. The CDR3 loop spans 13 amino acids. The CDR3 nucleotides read TGTGCCAGCAGAAGTAGTAGCTCCTACGAGCAGTACTTC. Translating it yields CASRSSSSYEQYF.

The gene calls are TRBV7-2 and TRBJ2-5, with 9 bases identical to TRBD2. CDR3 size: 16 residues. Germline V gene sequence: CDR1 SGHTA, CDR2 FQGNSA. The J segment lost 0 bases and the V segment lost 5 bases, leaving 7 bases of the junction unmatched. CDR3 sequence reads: CASSPPSGGYQETQYF. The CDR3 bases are TGTGCCAGCAGCCCCCCCAGCGGGGGGTACCAAGAGACCCAGTACTTC.

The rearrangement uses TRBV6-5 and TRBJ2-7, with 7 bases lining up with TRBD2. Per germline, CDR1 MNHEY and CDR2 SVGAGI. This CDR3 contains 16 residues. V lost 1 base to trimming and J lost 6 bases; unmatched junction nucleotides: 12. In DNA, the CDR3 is TGTGCCAGCAGTTACTTTTCGACTAGCTCTCGTAGCGAGCAGTACTTC. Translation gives CASSYFSTSSRSEQYF.

CDR3: CASRRIQGLKGSDTQYF. The CDR3 bases are TGTGCCAGCAGACGGATACAGGGGTTGAAAGGGTCAGATACGCAGTATTTT. J is TRBJ2-3 and V is TRBV28, with 7 nucleotides matching TRBD1. Germline CDR1 is MDHEN and CDR2 is SYDVKM. This CDR3 has 17 residues. The V gene end was trimmed by 6 bases and the J gene end by 4 bases; junction bases not matched to a gene: 16.

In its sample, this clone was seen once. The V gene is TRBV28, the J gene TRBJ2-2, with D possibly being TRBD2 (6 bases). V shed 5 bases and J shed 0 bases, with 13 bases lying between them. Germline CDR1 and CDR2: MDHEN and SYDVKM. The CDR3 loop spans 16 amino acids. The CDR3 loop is CASSGLGGANTGELFF. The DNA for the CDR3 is TGTGCCAGCAGTGGCCTTGGCGGGGCGAACACCGGGGAGCTGTTTTTT.

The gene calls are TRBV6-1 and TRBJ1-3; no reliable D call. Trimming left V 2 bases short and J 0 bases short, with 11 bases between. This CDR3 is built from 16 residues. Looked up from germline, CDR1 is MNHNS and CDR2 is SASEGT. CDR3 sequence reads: CASSEYSRSSGNTIYF. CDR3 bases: TGTGCCAGCAGTGAATATAGTCGGAGCTCTGGAAACACCATATATTTT.

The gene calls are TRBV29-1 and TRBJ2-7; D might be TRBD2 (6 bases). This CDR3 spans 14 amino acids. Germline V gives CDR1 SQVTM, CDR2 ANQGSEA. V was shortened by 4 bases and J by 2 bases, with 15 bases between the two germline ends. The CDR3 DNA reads TGCAGCGTTGGGGGGGTTGGAGGTGCCTACGAGCAGTACTTC. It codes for CSVGGVGGAYEQYF.

The CDR3 is CASSLGQGRNHGYTF. CDR3 bases: TGTGCCAGCAGCTTAGGACAGGGAAGGAATCATGGCTACACCTTC. The J gene is TRBJ1-2, the V gene TRBV7-6; TRBD1 matches at 7 bases. The CDR3 consists of 15 residues. The germline V gene encodes CDR1 SGHVS and CDR2 FNYEAQ. Unmatched junction bases numbered 8, after V lost 1 base and J lost 6 bases.

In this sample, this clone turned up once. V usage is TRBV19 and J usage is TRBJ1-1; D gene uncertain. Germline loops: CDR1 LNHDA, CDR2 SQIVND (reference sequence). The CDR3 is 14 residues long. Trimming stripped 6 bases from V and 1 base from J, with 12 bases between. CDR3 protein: CASRPGLTNTEAFF. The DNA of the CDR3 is TGTGCCAGTAGGCCAGGACTCACGAACACTGAAGCTTTCTTT. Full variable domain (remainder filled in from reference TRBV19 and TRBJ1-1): DGGITQSPKYLFRKEGQNVTLSCEQNLNHDAMYWYRQDPGQGLRLIYYSQIVNDFQKGDIAEGYSVSREKKESFPLTVTSAQKNPTAFYLCASRPGLTNTEAFFGQGTRLTVV.

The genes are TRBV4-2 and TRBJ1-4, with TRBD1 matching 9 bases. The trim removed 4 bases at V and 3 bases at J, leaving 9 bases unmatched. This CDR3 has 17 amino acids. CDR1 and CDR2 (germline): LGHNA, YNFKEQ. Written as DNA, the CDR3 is TGTGCCAGCAGCCTTAGGACAGGGGACGCCTCTAATGAAAAACTGTTTTTT. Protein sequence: CASSLRTGDASNEKLFF.

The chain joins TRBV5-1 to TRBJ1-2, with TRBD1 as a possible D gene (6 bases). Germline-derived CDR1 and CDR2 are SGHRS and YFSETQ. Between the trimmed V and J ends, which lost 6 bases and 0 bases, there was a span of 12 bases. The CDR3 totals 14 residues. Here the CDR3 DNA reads TGCGCCAGCACCAGGGACAACGCTAACTATGGCTACACCTTC. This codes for CASTRDNANYGYTF.

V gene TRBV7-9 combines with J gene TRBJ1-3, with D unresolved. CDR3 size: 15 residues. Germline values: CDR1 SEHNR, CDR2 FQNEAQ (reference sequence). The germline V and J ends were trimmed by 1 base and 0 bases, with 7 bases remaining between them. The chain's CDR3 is CASSLELRSGNTIYF. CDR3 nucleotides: TGTGCCAGCAGCTTAGAACTTCGCTCTGGAAACACCATATATTTT.

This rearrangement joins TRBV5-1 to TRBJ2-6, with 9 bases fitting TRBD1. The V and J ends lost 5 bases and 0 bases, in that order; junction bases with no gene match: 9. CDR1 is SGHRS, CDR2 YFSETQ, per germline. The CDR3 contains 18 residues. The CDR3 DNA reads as TGCGCCAGCAGTCTACAGGGGGCCCTACCCTCTGGGGCCAACGTCCTGACTTTC. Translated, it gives CASSLQGALPSGANVLTF.

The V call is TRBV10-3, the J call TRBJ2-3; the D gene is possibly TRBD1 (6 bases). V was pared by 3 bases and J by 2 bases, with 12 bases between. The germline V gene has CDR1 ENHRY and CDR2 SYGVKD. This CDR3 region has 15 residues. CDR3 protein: CAISESGADTDTQYF. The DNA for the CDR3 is TGTGCCATCAGTGAATCAGGGGCGGACACAGATACGCAGTATTTT.

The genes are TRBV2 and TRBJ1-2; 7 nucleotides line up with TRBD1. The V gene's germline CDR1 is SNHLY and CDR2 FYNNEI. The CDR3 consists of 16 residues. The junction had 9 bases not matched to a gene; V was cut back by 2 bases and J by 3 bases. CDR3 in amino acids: CASSERGGTAYYGYTF. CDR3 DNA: TGTGCCAGCAGTGAAAGAGGCGGGACAGCATACTATGGCTACACCTTC.

The DNA for the CDR3 is TGTGCCAGCAGCCCGCGCGACCGAAGACCGGGAACTGAAGCTTTCTTT. This gives the protein CASSPRDRRPGTEAFF. The J gene is TRBJ1-1, the V gene TRBV11-2; D remains ambiguous. Germline CDR1 SGHAT, CDR2 FQNNGV. V dropped 5 bases and J dropped 5 bases, with 21 bases sitting between them. The CDR3 spans 16 residues.

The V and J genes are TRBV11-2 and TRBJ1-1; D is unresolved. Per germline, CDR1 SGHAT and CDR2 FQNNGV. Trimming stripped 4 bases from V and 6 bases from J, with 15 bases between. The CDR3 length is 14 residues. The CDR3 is CASSSTTRRAEAFF. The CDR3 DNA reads TGTGCCAGCAGCTCTACGACCCGGAGGGCTGAAGCTTTCTTT.

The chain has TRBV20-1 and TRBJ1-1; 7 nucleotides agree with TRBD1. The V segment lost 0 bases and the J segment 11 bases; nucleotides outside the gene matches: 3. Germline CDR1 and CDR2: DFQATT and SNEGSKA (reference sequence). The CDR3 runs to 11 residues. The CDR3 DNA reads TGCAGTGCTAGAGAGACAGGGCCCGCTTTCTTT. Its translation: CSARETGPAFF.

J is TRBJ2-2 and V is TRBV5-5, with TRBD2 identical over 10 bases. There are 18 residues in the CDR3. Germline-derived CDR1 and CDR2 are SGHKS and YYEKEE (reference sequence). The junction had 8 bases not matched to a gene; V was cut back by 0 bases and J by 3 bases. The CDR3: CASSLVVVAGGDTGELFF. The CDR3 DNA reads TGTGCCAGCAGCTTGGTGGTAGTAGCGGGGGGTGACACCGGGGAGCTGTTTTTT.

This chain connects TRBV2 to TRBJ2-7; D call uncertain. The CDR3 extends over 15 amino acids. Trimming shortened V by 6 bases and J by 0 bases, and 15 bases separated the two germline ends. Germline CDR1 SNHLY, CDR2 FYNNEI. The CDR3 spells CASRVGSINSYEQYF. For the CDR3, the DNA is TGTGCCAGCAGGGTCGGGTCAATCAACTCCTACGAGCAGTACTTC.

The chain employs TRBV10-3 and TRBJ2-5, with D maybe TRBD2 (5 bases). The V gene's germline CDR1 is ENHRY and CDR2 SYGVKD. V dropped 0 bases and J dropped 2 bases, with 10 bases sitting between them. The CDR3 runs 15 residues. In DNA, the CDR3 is TGTGCCATCAGTGAGTCTCTAAGCGGACAAGAGACCCAGTACTTC. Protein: CAISESLSGQETQYF.